These T cell receptor beta chains were read from a single sample in a study of vaccination effects on CD4 cells after COVID-19. Here immunoSEQ multiplex PCR was the method, and the copy in TCRdb shows in-frame clones only, minus some. The sample contains tens of thousands of clones, approximately 76% of which appear only once. Their recognized antigens are unknown. The material was CD4+ T cells from PBMCs cultured with HCoV-229E spike peptides, obtained after COVID-19 vaccination. The origin of the receptors is a human donor who received a COVID-19 vaccine. Each CDR3 is given with its conserved first and last residue. Each record gives: J gene, D gene, clone size, V gene, CDR3 protein, CDR3 DNA. The D gene is left open where the match is weak. A row's size may be missing; if present it is once, few, many or a size class.

J gene: TRBJ2-7; D gene: TRBD2; clone size: .; V gene: TRBV6-4; CDR3 protein: CASTLLLAGVEQYF; CDR3 DNA: TGTGCCAGCACCCTACTTCTAGCGGGAGTCGAGCAGTACTTC
J gene: TRBJ2-7; D gene: .; clone size: .; V gene: TRBV27; CDR3 protein: CASSLSRVDRPYEQYF; CDR3 DNA: TGTGCCAGCAGTTTATCGAGGGTGGACAGACCCTACGAGCAGTACTTC
J gene: TRBJ1-1; D gene: .; clone size: .; V gene: TRBV3-1/TRBV3-2; CDR3 protein: CASSRGSGWDTEAFF; CDR3 DNA: TGTGCCAGCAGCCGTGGCTCAGGGTGGGACACTGAAGCTTTCTTT
J gene: TRBJ2-1; D gene: .; clone size: .; V gene: TRBV19; CDR3 protein: CASKRESSYNEQFF; CDR3 DNA: TGTGCCAGTAAGCGTGAGAGCTCCTACAATGAGCAGTTCTTC
J gene: TRBJ1-4; D gene: TRBD1; clone size: .; V gene: TRBV6-5; CDR3 protein: CASKKRTGIEKLFF; CDR3 DNA: TGTGCCAGCAAGAAGCGGACAGGGATTGAAAAACTGTTTTTT
J gene: TRBJ1-1; D gene: .; clone size: .; V gene: TRBV19; CDR3 protein: CASTTGGVNTEAFF; CDR3 DNA: TGTGCCAGTACCACGGGGGGCGTGAACACTGAAGCTTTCTTT
J gene: TRBJ2-1; D gene: .; clone size: .; V gene: TRBV5-4; CDR3 protein: CASSQGLPKEQFF; CDR3 DNA: TGTGCCAGCAGTCAGGGACTTCCCAAGGAGCAGTTCTTC
J gene: TRBJ2-1; D gene: TRBD2; clone size: few; V gene: TRBV7-9; CDR3 protein: CASSTSGTYNEQFF; CDR3 DNA: TGTGCCAGCAGCACCAGCGGGACCTACAATGAGCAGTTCTTC
J gene: TRBJ2-2; D gene: TRBD2; clone size: .; V gene: TRBV3-1/TRBV3-2; CDR3 protein: CASSQEGYLAGEGTGELFF; CDR3 DNA: TGTGCCAGCAGCCAAGAAGGATATCTAGCGGGAGAAGGAACCGGGGAGCTGTTTTTT
J gene: TRBJ2-1; D gene: TRBD2; clone size: few; V gene: TRBV5-1; CDR3 protein: CASSLTTSDYYNEQFF; CDR3 DNA: TGCGCCAGCAGCTTGACGACTAGCGACTACTACAATGAGCAGTTCTTC
J gene: TRBJ2-3; D gene: TRBD1; clone size: .; V gene: TRBV6-5; CDR3 protein: CAARGTGVRTDTQYF; CDR3 DNA: TGTGCCGCCCGGGGCACAGGGGTTAGAACAGATACGCAGTATTTT
J gene: TRBJ1-2; D gene: TRBD1; clone size: .; V gene: TRBV4-1; CDR3 protein: CASRSLSGQRRGYTF; CDR3 DNA: TGCGCCAGCAGATCCCTCTCGGGACAGCGACGAGGCTACACCTTC
J gene: TRBJ1-4; D gene: .; clone size: few; V gene: TRBV28; CDR3 protein: CASSRQGIEKLFF; CDR3 DNA: TGTGCCAGCAGTCGCCAAGGGATTGAAAAACTGTTTTTT
J gene: TRBJ1-6; D gene: TRBD1; clone size: few; V gene: TRBV30; CDR3 protein: CAWSGQGNSPLHF; CDR3 DNA: TGTGCCTGGAGTGGACAGGGGAATTCACCCCTCCACTTT
J gene: TRBJ2-1; D gene: TRBD1; clone size: once; V gene: TRBV14; CDR3 protein: CASSQDPGQGDNEQFF; CDR3 DNA: TGTGCCAGCAGCCAAGATCCGGGACAGGGGGACAATGAGCAGTTCTTC
J gene: TRBJ2-3; D gene: TRBD2; clone size: .; V gene: TRBV5-1; CDR3 protein: CASSLPRGGAQDTQYF; CDR3 DNA: TGCGCCAGCAGCTTGCCGCGCGGGGGGGCCCAAGATACGCAGTATTTT
J gene: TRBJ1-1; D gene: .; clone size: .; V gene: TRBV18; CDR3 protein: CASSPATNTEAFF; CDR3 DNA: TGTGCCAGCTCACCGGCTACAAACACTGAAGCTTTCTTT
J gene: TRBJ2-1; D gene: TRBD2; clone size: .; V gene: TRBV6-1; CDR3 protein: CASSEDAGAYNEQFF; CDR3 DNA: TGTGCCAGCAGTGAAGATGCGGGGGCCTACAATGAGCAGTTCTTC
J gene: TRBJ2-1; D gene: .; clone size: .; V gene: TRBV9; CDR3 protein: CASSRNRNNEQFF; CDR3 DNA: TGTGCCAGCAGCCGAAACAGGAACAATGAGCAGTTCTTC
J gene: TRBJ1-5; D gene: TRBD1; clone size: few; V gene: TRBV27; CDR3 protein: CASRPAEGAGGNQPQHF; CDR3 DNA: TGTGCCAGCAGGCCCGCGGAGGGGGCCGGAGGTAATCAGCCCCAGCATTTT
J gene: TRBJ1-5; D gene: .; clone size: .; V gene: TRBV24-1; CDR3 protein: CATSDSWRSNQPQHF; CDR3 DNA: TGTGCCACCAGTGACAGTTGGCGGAGCAATCAGCCCCAGCATTTT
J gene: TRBJ2-5; D gene: TRBD1; clone size: .; V gene: TRBV5-1; CDR3 protein: CASSSTGTVETQYF; CDR3 DNA: TGCGCCAGCAGCTCCACCGGGACAGTAGAGACCCAGTACTTC
J gene: TRBJ2-3; D gene: .; clone size: .; V gene: TRBV14; CDR3 protein: CASSQGLGPSTDTQYF; CDR3 DNA: TGTGCCAGCAGCCAAGGTCTCGGACCGAGCACAGATACGCAGTATTTT
J gene: TRBJ1-5; D gene: .; clone size: .; V gene: TRBV6-2/TRBV6-3; CDR3 protein: CASSYGGGNQPQHF; CDR3 DNA: TGTGCCAGCAGTTACGGGGGGGGGAATCAGCCCCAGCATTTT
J gene: TRBJ1-2; D gene: .; clone size: .; V gene: TRBV21-1; CDR3 protein: CASSKSYGYTF; CDR3 DNA: TGTGCCAGCAGCAAATCCTATGGCTACACCTTC
J gene: TRBJ1-6; D gene: .; clone size: .; V gene: TRBV6-1; CDR3 protein: CASSEAGVGSPLHF; CDR3 DNA: TGTGCCAGCAGTGAAGCAGGGGTCGGGTCACCCCTCCACTTT
J gene: TRBJ2-1; D gene: TRBD1; clone size: .; V gene: TRBV6-5; CDR3 protein: CASRLGQGSDEQFF; CDR3 DNA: TGTGCCAGCAGATTAGGACAGGGTAGCGATGAGCAGTTCTTC
J gene: TRBJ1-2; D gene: .; clone size: .; V gene: TRBV7-9; CDR3 protein: CASSLGTGNGYTF; CDR3 DNA: TGTGCCAGCAGCCTCGGGACGGGGAATGGCTACACCTTC
J gene: TRBJ2-1; D gene: TRBD2; clone size: .; V gene: TRBV3-1/TRBV3-2; CDR3 protein: CASSQGRGGASRYNEQFF; CDR3 DNA: TGTGCCAGCAGCCAGGGTCGCGGGGGGGCTAGTAGGTACAATGAGCAGTTCTTC
J gene: TRBJ1-2; D gene: .; clone size: .; V gene: TRBV4-1; CDR3 protein: CASSQVKGSNYGYTF; CDR3 DNA: TGCGCCAGCAGCCAAGTAAAGGGTTCTAACTATGGCTACACCTTC
J gene: TRBJ2-7; D gene: TRBD2; clone size: .; V gene: TRBV4-1; CDR3 protein: CASSPTIVQGLEGNEQYF; CDR3 DNA: TGCGCCAGCAGCCCCACAATCGTACAGGGACTAGAAGGAAACGAGCAGTACTTC
J gene: TRBJ2-7; D gene: TRBD1; clone size: .; V gene: TRBV3-1/TRBV3-2; CDR3 protein: CASGRGPGYEQYF; CDR3 DNA: TGTGCCAGCGGCAGGGGGCCGGGATACGAGCAGTACTTC
J gene: TRBJ2-1; D gene: TRBD2; clone size: .; V gene: TRBV12-5; CDR3 protein: CASGLGGLAPNNEQFF; CDR3 DNA: TGTGCTAGTGGTTTGGGGGGACTAGCGCCTAACAATGAGCAGTTCTTC
J gene: TRBJ1-1; D gene: .; clone size: once; V gene: TRBV29-1; CDR3 protein: CSATTGLNTEAFF; CDR3 DNA: TGCAGCGCGACGACTGGATTGAACACTGAAGCTTTCTTT
J gene: TRBJ1-2; D gene: .; clone size: .; V gene: TRBV6-5; CDR3 protein: CASSKDSRDGYTF; CDR3 DNA: TGTGCCAGCAGCAAAGACAGTAGAGATGGCTACACCTTC